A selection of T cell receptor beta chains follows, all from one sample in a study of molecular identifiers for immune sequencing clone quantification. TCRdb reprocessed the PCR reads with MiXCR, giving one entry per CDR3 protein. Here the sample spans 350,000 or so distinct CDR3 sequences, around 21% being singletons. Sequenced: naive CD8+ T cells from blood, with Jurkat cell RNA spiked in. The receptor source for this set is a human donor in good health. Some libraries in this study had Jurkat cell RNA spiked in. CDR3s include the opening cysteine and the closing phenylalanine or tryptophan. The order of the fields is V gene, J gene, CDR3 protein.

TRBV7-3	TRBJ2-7	CASSLFSGFPYEQYF
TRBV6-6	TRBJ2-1	CASSSQGSPRVDEQFF
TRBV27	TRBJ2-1	CVLGRGYEQFF
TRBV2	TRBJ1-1	CASSDGPSTEAFF
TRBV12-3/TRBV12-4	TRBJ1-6	CASSYGVSYNSPLHF
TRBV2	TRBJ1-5	CASRTFMDGRGEPQHF
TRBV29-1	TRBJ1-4	CSAFLSSEKLFF
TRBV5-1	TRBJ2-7	CASSLEFLTSGKTAYEQYF
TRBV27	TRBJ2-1	CASRVVVGPVGNEQFF
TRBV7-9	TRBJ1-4	CASSLGGFNEKLFF
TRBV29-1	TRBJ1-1	CSVEGLGRATEAFF
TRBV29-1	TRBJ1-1	CSVALGATEAFF
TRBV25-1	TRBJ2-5	CASSEGAPQETQYF
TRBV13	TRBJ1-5	CASSLRGDSNQPQHF
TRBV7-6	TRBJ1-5	CATGVGNQPQHF
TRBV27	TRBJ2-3	CASSLPTDTQYF
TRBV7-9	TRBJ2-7	CASSSGSGEQYF
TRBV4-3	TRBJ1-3	CASSQDHLGSSGNAIYF
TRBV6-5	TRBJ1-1	CASGTGTNTEAFF
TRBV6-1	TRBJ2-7	CASSEVGSSYEQYF
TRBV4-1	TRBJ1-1	CASSQDSPTEAFF
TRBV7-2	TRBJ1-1	CASSPLSYTEAFF
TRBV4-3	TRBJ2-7	CASSQGLAVPYEQYF
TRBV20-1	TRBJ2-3	CSAREWPDTRYF
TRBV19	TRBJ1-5	CASSIDTGNQPQHF
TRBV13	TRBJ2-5	CASSSAGGRQETQYF
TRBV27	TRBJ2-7	CASRPGLAGEAEQYF
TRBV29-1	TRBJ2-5	CSVDGVPGDQETQYF
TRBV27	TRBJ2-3	CASSLGLAGGGAQDTQYF
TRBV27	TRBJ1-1	CAGRFREGTEAFF
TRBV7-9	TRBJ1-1	CASSLDYGSEAFF
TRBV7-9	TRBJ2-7	CASSLETGVDEQYF
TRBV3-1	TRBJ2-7	CASSRGGDFYNYEQYF
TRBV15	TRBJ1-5	CATSRGRNSNQPQHF
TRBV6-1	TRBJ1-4	CASSEDGSPNEKLFF
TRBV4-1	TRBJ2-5	CASSQDTLAPYQETQYF
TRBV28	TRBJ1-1	CASSLIRSGTEAFF
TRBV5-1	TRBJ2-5	CASSDRRQETQYF
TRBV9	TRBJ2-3	CASSHEGRLGTDTQYF
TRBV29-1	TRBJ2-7	CSVEWGESSYEQYF
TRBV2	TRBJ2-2	CAITGDTGELFF
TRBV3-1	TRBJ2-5	CASSGGGRVETQYF
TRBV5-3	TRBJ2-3	CASSHRDRGSDTQYF
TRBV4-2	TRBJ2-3	CASSQERLVPDTQYF
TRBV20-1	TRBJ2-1	CSARDSTGGFNNEQFF
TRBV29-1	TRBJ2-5	CSVEGGYQETQYF
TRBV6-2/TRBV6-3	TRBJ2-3	CASSYFRDHPYGTQYF
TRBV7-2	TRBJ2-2	CASGEDSAGELFF
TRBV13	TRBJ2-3	CASSSPRGLSTDTQYF
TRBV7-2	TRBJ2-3	CASKFTAGGLTDTQYF
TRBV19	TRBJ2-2	CASTPGAGELFF
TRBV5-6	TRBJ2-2	CASSPVPGQGSLNTVELFF
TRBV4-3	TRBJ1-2	CASSQDSGRVNYGYTF
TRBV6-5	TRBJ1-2	CASSYSTGTGGPFNYGYTF
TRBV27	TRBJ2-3	CASSLSIKGDSTDTQYF
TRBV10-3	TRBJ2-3	CAISERSGGHLGTDTQYF
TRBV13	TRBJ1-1	CASSLGGSEAFF
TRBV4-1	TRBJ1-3	CASSPELRRTIYF
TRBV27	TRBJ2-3	CASSPLFSGSTDTQYF
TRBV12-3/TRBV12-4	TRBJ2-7	CASSYGTGEQYF